Listed here is a single T cell receptor (beta chain). This sample stems from a study of cytomegalovirus exposure and HLA in healthy donors. V lost 8 bases, J lost 4 bases, and 17 bases lay in between. Germline V gene data show CDR1 as SGHTA and CDR2 as FQGNSA. CDR3 length: 15 residues. The primer mix had 60 Vbeta and 13 Jbeta primers. Method: immunoSEQ multiplex PCR; TCRdb's copy keeps in-frame clones and lacks some. The specimen's table records 200,000 to 250,000 clones. The TCR was taken from a woman between 25 and 40 years old in good health and CMV-seropositive. V gene TRBV7-2 combines with J gene TRBJ1-4, with D perhaps matching TRBD1 (5 bases). Sequencing input: PBMCs. The CDR3 loop reads CASRLGGPINEKLFF. CDR3 in DNA: TGTGCCAGCCGGCTGGGGGGACCAATTAATGAAAAACTGTTTTTT.